This T cell receptor beta chain came from a study of shared clonotypes between healthy human individuals. Study observations and caveats: Incomplete sequencing of sorted subsets was indicated by rarefaction despite large depth.

Sequencing was performed with immunoSEQ multiplex PCR; in TCRdb, only in-frame clones are kept and a portion is missing. The sample lists about 2.1 million clones; just over 90% were seen once. Concerning this clone: Its antigen remains unknown.

With 4 bases removed from V and 8 bases from J, the gap between germline ends came to 23 bases. The CDR3 contains 16 residues. Germline loops: CDR1 SGHDN, CDR2 FVKESK. It was CD45RO-negative cells, positively selected for CCR7, that made up naive CD8 cells, with terminally differentiated effector memory CD45RA+ cells excluded. This chain links TRBV14 with TRBJ1-2; perhaps TRBD1 as D (5 bases). The receptor's source is a man between 18 and 29 years old in good health. Some clones in this sample may be carry-over from other donors' samples. Input material: naive CD8+ T cells from PBMCs. The CDR3 DNA reads TGTGCCAGCAGCCGAACCGGGGACGGCCTAACTCGGGGCTACACCTTC. Its translation: CASSRTGDGLTRGYTF.